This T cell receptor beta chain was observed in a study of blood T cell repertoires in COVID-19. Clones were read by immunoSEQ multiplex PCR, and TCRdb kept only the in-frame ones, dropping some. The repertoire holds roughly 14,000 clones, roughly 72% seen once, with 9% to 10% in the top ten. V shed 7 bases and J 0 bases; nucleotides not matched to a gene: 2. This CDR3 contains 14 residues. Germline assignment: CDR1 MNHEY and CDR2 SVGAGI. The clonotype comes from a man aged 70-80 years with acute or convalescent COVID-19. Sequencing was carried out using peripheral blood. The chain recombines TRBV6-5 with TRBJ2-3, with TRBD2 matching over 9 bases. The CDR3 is CASTAGGSTDTQYF. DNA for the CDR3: TGTGCCAGCACCGCGGGAGGGAGCACAGATACGCAGTATTTT.